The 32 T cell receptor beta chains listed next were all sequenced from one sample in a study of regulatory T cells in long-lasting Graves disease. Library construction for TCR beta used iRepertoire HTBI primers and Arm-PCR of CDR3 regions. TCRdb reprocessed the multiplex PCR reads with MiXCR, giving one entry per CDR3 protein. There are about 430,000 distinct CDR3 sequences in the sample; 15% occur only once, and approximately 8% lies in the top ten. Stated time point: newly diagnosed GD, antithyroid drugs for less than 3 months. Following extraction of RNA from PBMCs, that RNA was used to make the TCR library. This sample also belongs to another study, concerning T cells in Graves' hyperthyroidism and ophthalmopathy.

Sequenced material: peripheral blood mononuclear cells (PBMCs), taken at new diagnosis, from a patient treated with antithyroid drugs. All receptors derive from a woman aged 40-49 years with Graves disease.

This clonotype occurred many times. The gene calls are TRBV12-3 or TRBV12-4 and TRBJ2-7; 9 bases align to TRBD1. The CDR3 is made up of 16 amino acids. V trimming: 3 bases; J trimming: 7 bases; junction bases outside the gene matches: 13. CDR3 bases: TGTGCCAGCAGTTTGAGTATTGGACAGGGGAGGATTGAGCAGTACTTC. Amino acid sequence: CASSLSIGQGRIEQYF.

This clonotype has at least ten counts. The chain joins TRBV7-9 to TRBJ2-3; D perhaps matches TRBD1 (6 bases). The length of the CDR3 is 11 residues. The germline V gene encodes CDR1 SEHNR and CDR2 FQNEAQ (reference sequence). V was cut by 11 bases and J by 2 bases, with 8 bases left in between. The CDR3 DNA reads TGTGCCGGGGACACCACAGATACGCAGTATTTT. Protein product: CAGDTTDTQYF.

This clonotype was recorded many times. Written as DNA, the CDR3 is TGTGCCAGCAGCTTACTAGCGTGGGAAGGCGAGCAGTACTTC. Translation gives CASSLLAWEGEQYF. The V call is TRBV11-2, the J call TRBJ2-7, with D possibly TRBD2 on 6 matching bases. Germline V gene lookup returns CDR1 SGHAT and CDR2 FQNNGV. The CDR3 extends over 14 amino acids. Between the trimmed V and J ends, which lost 2 bases and 6 bases, there was a span of 14 bases.

Written as DNA, the CDR3 is TGTGCCACCACGGCGGGAGCGACAGATACGCAGTATTTT. Its protein is CATTAGATDTQYF. The rearrangement joins TRBV24-1 to TRBJ2-3; 7 nucleotides match TRBD2. The germline CDR1 and CDR2 sequences are KGHDR and SFDVKD. The V segment lost 8 bases and the J segment 3 bases; nucleotides outside the gene matches: 4. The CDR3 has 13 residues.

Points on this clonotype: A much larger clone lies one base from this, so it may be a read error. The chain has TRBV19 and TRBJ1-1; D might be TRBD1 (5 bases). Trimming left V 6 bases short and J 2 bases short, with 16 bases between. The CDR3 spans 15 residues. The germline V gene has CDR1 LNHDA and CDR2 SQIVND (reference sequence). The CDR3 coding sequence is TGTGCCAGTAGACCAAGAGTGGGGGTAAACACTGAAGCTTTCTTT. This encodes CASRPRVGVNTEAFF.

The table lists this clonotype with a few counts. The CDR3 reads CASSIGIGGHGEQYF. DNA of the CDR3: TGTGCCAGTAGTATCGGTATCGGGGGGCACGGCGAGCAGTACTTC. This sequence joins TRBV19 and TRBJ2-7, with a weak D call TRBD2 (7 bases). The CDR3 has 15 amino acids. Trimming removed 3 bases at V and 6 bases at J, with 18 bases between. In germline, CDR1 is LNHDA, CDR2 SQIVND (reference sequence).

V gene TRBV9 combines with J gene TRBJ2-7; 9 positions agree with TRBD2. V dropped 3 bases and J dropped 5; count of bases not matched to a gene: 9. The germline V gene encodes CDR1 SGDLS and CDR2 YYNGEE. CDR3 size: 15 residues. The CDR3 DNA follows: TGTGCCAGCAGCGCAGAGCGGGAGGCATTCCACGAGCAGTACTTC. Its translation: CASSAEREAFHEQYF. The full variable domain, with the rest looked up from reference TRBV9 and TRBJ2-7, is DSGVTQTPKHLITATGQRVTLRCSPRSGDLSVYWYQQSLDQGLQFLIQYYNGEERAKGNILERFSAQQFPDLHSELNLSSLELGDSALYFCASSAEREAFHEQYFGPGTRLTVT.

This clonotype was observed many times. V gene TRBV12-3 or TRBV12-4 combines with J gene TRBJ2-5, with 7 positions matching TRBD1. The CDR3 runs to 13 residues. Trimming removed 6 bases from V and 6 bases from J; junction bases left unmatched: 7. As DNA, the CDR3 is TGTGCCAGCAGGAGACAGGGAAATCAGACCCAGTACTTC. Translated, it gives CASRRQGNQTQYF.

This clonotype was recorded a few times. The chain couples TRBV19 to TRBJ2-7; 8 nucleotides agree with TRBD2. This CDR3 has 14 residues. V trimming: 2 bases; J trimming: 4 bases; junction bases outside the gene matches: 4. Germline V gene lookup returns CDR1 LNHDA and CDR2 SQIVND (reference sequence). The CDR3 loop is CASSISGSRYEQYF. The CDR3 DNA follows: TGTGCCAGTAGTATAAGCGGGAGTAGGTACGAGCAGTACTTC.

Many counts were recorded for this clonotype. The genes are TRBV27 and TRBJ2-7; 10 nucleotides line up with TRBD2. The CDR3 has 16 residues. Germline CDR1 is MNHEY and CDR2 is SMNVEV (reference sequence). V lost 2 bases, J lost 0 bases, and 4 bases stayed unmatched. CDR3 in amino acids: CASSLASGSNSYEQYF. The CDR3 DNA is TGTGCCAGCAGTTTAGCTAGCGGGAGCAACTCCTACGAGCAGTACTTC.

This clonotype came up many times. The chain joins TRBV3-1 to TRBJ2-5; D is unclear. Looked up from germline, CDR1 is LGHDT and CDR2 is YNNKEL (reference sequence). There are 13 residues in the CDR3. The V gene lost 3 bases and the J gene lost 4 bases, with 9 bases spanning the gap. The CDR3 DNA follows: TGTGCCAGCAGCCAGCAGACCGGAGAGACCCAGTACTTC. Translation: CASSQQTGETQYF.

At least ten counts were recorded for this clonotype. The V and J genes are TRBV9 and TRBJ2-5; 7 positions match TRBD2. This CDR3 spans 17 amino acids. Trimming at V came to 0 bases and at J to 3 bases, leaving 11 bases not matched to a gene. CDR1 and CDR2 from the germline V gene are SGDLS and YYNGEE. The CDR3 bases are TGTGCCAGCAGCGTAGCCCTTGGAGGGCTAGCGGAAGAGACCCAGTACTTC. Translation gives CASSVALGGLAEETQYF.

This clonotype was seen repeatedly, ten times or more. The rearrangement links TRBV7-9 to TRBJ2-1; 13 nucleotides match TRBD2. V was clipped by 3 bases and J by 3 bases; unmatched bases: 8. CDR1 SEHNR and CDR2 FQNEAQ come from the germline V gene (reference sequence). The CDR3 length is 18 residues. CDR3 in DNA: TGTGCCAGCAGCTTCAGACTAGCGGGAGGCCCTTTCTACAATGAGCAGTTCTTC. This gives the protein CASSFRLAGGPFYNEQFF.

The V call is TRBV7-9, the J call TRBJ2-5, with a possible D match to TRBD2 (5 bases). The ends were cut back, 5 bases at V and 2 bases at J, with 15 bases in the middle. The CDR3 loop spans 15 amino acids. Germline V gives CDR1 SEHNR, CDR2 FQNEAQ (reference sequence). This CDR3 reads CASSPIRGRQETQYF. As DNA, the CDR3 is TGTGCCAGCAGCCCAATTCGGGGTAGGCAAGAGACCCAGTACTTC.

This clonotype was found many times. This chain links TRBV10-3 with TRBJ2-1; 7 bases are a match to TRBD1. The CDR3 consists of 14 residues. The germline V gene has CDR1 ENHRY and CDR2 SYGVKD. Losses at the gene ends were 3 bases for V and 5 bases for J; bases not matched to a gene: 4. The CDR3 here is CAISDPDRHNEQFF. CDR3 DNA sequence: TGTGCCATCAGTGACCCGGACAGGCACAATGAGCAGTTCTTC.

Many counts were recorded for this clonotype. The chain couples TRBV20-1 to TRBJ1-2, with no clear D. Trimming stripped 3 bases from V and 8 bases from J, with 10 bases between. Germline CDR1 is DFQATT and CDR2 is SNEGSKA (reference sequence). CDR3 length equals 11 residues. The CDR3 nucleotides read TGCAGTGCTAGTGGGCAAGGGGGCTACACCTTC. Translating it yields CSASGQGGYTF.

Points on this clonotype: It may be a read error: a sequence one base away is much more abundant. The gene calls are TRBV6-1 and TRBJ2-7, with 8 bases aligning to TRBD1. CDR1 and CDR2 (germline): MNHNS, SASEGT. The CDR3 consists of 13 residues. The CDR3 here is CVSNPGTGLEQYF. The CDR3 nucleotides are TGTGTCAGCAACCCCGGGACAGGCTTGGAGCAGTACTTC.

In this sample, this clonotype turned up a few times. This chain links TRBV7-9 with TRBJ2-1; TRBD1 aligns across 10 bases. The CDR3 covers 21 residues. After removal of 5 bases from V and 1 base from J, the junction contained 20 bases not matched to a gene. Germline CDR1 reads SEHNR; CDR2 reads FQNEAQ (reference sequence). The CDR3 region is CASSHPNRDRGPSGSYNEQFF. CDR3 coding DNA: TGTGCCAGCAGCCACCCCAACCGGGACAGGGGCCCGAGCGGGTCCTACAATGAGCAGTTCTTC.

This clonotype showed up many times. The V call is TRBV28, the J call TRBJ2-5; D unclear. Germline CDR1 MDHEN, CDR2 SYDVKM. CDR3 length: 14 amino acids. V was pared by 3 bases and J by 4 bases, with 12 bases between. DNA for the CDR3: TGTGCCAGCAGTTTTCCCCAAAGTCCAGAGACCCAGTACTTC. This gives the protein CASSFPQSPETQYF.

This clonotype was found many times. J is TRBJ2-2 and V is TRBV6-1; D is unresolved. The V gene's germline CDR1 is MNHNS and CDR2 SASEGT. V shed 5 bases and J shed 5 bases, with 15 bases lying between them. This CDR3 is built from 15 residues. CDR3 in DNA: TGTGCCAGCAGTCGCATGAGTCAGTCTACCGGGGAGCTGTTTTTT. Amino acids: CASSRMSQSTGELFF.

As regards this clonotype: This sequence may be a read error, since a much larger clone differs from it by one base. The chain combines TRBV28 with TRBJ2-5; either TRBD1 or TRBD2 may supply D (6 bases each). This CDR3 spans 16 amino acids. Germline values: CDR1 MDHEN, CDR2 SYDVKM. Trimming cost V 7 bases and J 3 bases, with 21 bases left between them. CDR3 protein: CASTPPGATVKETQYF. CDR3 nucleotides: TGTGCCAGCACTCCCCCGGGGGCCACGGTCAAAGAGACCCAGTACTTC.

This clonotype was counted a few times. The CDR3 DNA reads as TGTGCCAGCAGCTCTTCGGCAGGGCTAGCTGAATACAATGAGCAGTTCTTC. Translated: CASSSSAGLAEYNEQFF. The rearrangement links TRBV7-9 to TRBJ2-1; D could derive from TRBD1 or TRBD2 (5 bases each). The V end was cut by 4 bases, the J end by 4 bases, with 20 bases between. This CDR3 is built from 17 residues. Germline V gene lookup returns CDR1 SEHNR and CDR2 FQNEAQ (reference sequence).

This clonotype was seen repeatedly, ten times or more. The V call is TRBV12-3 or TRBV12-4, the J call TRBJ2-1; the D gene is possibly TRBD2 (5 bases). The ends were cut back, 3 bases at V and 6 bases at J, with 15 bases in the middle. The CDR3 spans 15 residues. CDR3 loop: CASSLSGSGSNEQFF. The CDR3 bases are TGTGCCAGCAGTTTGTCGGGGTCCGGGTCCAATGAGCAGTTCTTC.

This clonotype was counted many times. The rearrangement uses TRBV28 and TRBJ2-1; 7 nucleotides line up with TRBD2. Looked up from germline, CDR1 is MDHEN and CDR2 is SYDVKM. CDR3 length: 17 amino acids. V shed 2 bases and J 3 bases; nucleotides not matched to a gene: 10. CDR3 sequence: CASSLGPRGVGYNEQFF. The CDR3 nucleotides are TGTGCCAGCAGTTTAGGTCCACGGGGGGTTGGCTACAATGAGCAGTTCTTC.

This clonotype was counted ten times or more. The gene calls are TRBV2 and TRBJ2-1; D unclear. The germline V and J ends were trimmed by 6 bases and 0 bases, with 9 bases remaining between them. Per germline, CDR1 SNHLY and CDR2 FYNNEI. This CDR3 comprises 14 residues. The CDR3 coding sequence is TGTGCCAGCAGAGAGGAACTCTCCTACAATGAGCAGTTCTTC. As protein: CASREELSYNEQFF.

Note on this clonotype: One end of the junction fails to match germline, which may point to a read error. As DNA, the CDR3 is TGTGCCATCAGTGGGACAGGGGGTGATGAGCAGTTCTTT. Amino acids: CAISGTGGDEQFF. This chain uses TRBV10-3 with TRBJ2-1; 10 bases are shared with TRBD1. Germline CDR1 is ENHRY and CDR2 is SYGVKD. This CDR3 comprises 13 residues.

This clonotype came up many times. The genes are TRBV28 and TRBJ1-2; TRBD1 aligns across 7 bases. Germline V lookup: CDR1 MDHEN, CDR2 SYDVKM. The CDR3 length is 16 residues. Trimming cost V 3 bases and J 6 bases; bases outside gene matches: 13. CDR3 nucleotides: TGTGCCAGCAGTTTGGCTGTGGGCAGGGGGGGAAATGGCTACACCTTC. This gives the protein CASSLAVGRGGNGYTF.

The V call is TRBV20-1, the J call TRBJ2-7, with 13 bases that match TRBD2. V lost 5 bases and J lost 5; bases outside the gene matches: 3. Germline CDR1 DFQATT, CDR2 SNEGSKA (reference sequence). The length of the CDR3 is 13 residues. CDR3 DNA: TGCAGTGCTCGACTAGCGGGAGGCCACGAGCAGTACTTC. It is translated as CSARLAGGHEQYF.

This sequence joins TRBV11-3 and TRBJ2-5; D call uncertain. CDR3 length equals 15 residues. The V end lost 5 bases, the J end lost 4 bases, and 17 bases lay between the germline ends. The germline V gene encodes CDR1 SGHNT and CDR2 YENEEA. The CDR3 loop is CASSPNMERRETQYF. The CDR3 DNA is TGTGCCAGCAGCCCAAACATGGAAAGGAGAGAGACCCAGTACTTC.

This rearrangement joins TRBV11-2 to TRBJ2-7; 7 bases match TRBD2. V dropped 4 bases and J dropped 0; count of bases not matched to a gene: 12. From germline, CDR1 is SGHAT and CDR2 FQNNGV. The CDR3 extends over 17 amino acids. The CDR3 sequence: CASSSSAVSGYSYEQYF. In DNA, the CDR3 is TGTGCCAGCAGCTCCTCCGCGGTTAGCGGGTACTCCTACGAGCAGTACTTC.

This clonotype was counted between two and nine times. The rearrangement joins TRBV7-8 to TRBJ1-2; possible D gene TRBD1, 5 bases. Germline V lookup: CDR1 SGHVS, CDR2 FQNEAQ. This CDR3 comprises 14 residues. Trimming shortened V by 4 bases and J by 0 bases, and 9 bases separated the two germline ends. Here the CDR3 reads CASSSRDPNYGYTF. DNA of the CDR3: TGTGCCAGCAGCTCCAGGGATCCTAACTATGGCTACACCTTC.

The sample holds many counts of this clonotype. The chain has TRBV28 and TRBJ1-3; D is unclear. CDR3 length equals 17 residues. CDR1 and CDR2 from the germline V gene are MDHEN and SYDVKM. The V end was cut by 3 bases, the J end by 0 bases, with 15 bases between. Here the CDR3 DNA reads TGTGCCAGCAGTTTCTGGCAGGACCGACACTCTGGAAACACCATATATTTT. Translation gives CASSFWQDRHSGNTIYF.